Following are 2 T cell receptor beta chains from one sample sequenced in a study of blood T cell repertoires in COVID-19. Measured with immunoSEQ multiplex PCR; TCRdb has only the in-frame clones, and not every one. Of around 260,000 clones in the sample, around 86% were seen once. What was sequenced was peripheral blood. These receptors were obtained from a man younger than 30 with active or convalescent COVID-19.

The J gene is TRBJ2-1, the V gene TRBV5-3; 12 bases are shared with TRBD2. TRBV5-3 is noted as an ORF with a role that remains uncertain. The CDR3 consists of 17 residues. Losses at the gene ends were 3 bases for V and 5 bases for J; bases not matched to a gene: 9. The CDR3 protein is CARSYRGTSGSNNEQFF. The CDR3 DNA reads TGTGCCAGAAGCTACAGAGGGACTAGCGGGTCCAACAATGAGCAGTTCTTC.

This chain uses TRBV27 with TRBJ2-3; TRBD2 matches 7 bases. The CDR3 consists of 14 residues. Trimming removed 2 bases from V and 5 bases from J; junction bases left unmatched: 4. From germline, CDR1 is MNHEY and CDR2 SMNVEV (reference sequence). Here the CDR3 DNA reads TGTGCCAGCAGTTTAGCGGGGGTCGGAGATACGCAGTATTTT. Translating gives CASSLAGVGDTQYF.